This T cell receptor beta chain was obtained from a study of type 1 regulatory T cells. Background on the study: This in vitro CD4 product, T-allo10, is enriched for Tr1 cells and alloantigen-specific.

Comments on this clonotype: What it recognizes is unknown.

TCRdb passed the reads through MiXCR, listing each CDR3 protein once. The data contain about 65,000 distinct CDR3 sequences, around 49% of them singletons. Germline CDR1 MDHEN, CDR2 SYDVKM. V gave up 6 bases and J gave up 0 bases, with 12 bases separating them. This CDR3 contains 14 residues. This clonotype originated in a human donor in good health. The sequencing sample was made of cultured non-Tr1 T cells, either the whole culture or a sorted T cell fraction (not recorded which). J is TRBJ2-7 and V is TRBV28, with D perhaps matching TRBD1 (6 bases). The CDR3 coding sequence is TGTGCCAGCAGGGGGGCAGGGCGCTCCTACGAGCAGTACTTC. The encoded protein is CASRGAGRSYEQYF.